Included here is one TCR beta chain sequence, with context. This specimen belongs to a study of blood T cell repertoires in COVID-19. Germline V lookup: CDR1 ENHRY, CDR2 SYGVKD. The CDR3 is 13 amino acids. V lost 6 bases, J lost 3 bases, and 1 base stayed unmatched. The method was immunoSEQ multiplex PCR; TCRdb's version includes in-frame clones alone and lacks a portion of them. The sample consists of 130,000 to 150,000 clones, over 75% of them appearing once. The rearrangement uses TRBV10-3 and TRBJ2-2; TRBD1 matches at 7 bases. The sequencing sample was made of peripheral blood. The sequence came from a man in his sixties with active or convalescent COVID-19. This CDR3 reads CAISGTDTGELFF. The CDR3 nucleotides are TGTGCCATCAGCGGGACAGACACCGGGGAGCTGTTTTTT.